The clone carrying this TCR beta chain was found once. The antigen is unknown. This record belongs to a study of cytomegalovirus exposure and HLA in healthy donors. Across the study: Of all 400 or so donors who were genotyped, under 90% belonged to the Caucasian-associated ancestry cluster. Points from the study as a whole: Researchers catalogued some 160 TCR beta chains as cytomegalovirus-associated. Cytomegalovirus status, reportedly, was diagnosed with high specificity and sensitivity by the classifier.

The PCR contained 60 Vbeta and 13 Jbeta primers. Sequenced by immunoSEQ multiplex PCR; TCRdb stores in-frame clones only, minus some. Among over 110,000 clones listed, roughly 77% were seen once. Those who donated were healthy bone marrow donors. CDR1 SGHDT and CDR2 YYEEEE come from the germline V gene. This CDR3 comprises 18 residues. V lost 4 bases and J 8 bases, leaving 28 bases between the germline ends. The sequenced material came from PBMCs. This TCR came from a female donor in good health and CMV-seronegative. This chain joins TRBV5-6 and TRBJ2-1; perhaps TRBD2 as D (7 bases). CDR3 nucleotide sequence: TGTGCCAGCAGCCTTCTCCGGGGGGCGGCAGCGGGAAGGGATGAGCAGTTCTTC. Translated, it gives CASSLLRGAAAGRDEQFF.